The rows below give T cell receptor beta chains drawn from one sample of a study of cytomegalovirus exposure and HLA in healthy donors. Assay used: immunoSEQ multiplex PCR; TCRdb lists only in-frame clones, some missing. The sample gives some 170,000 clones, approximately 80% of which show up once; around 6.7% is in the top ten. The specimen was PBMCs. These receptors were obtained from a woman in her twenties or thirties in good health and CMV-seropositive. Both conserved end residues are part of each CDR3. Fields, in order: CDR3 protein, CDR3 DNA, J gene, D gene, clone size, V gene. The D gene is left open where the match is weak. Clone size is not always given. Where it is, it says once, few, many or a class for expanded clones.

CASSLARAGASTDTQYF,TGCGCCAGCAGCTTGGCCAGAGCGGGGGCTAGCACAGATACGCAGTATTTT,TRBJ2-3,TRBD2,once,TRBV5-1
CASSQRQGADTGELFF,TGTGCCAGCAGCCAGCGACAGGGGGCGGACACCGGGGAGCTGTTTTTT,TRBJ2-2,TRBD1,-,TRBV4-2
CAIMRSGQGDGYTF,TGTGCCATCATGCGATCAGGGCAGGGCGATGGCTACACCTTC,TRBJ1-2,-,-,TRBV10-3
CASSAWDRGETQYF,TGTGCCAGCAGCGCCTGGGACAGGGGAGAGACCCAGTACTTC,TRBJ2-5,TRBD1,-,TRBV9
CASRESRAKNQPQHF,TGTGCCAGCAGGGAGAGCAGGGCGAAGAATCAGCCCCAGCATTTT,TRBJ1-5,-,-,TRBV2
CASRRQASYEQYF,TGTGCCAGCAGACGACAGGCCTCCTACGAGCAGTACTTC,TRBJ2-7,-,few,TRBV7-9
CASSISGGAGGELFF,TGTGCCAGTAGTATCAGCGGGGGGGCCGGAGGGGAGCTGTTTTTT,TRBJ2-2,TRBD2,-,TRBV19
CASSSRQGSTNEKLFF,TGTGCCAGCAGCTCCCGACAGGGTTCAACTAATGAAAAACTGTTTTTT,TRBJ1-4,TRBD1,-,TRBV5-4
CASSRQETQYF,TGCGCCAGCAGCCGTCAAGAGACCCAGTACTTC,TRBJ2-5,-,once,TRBV5-1
CASSVYRDRGTYEQYF,TGTGCCAGCAGCGTCTACCGGGACAGGGGCACCTACGAGCAGTACTTC,TRBJ2-7,TRBD1,-,TRBV7-9
CASSLALISGLAGGPFYTQYF,TGTGCCAGCAGCTTAGCCCTGATTTCGGGACTAGCGGGGGGGCCCTTCTATACGCAGTATTTT,TRBJ2-3,TRBD2,once,TRBV7-8
CTPDSETEAFF,TGCACCCCGGACAGTGAGACTGAAGCTTTCTTT,TRBJ1-1,-,-,TRBV20-1
CASSQVSPKGHSGNTIYF,TGCGCCAGCAGCCAAGTATCCCCAAAGGGGCATTCCGGAAACACCATATATTTT,TRBJ1-3,-,few,TRBV4-1
CASSDGEPGEQYF,TGCGCCAGCAGTGATGGGGAGCCGGGGGAGCAGTACTTC,TRBJ2-7,-,-,TRBV10-2
CASSWRETYEQYF,TGTGCCAGCAGTTGGAGGGAAACCTACGAGCAGTACTTC,TRBJ2-7,-,-,TRBV27